Listed below are T cell receptor beta chains from one sample, sequenced in a study of healthy donors' naive CD4 and CD8 T cells. TCRdb independently ran MiXCR on the reads; one entry per CDR3 protein. Here the sample spans 150,000 to 200,000 distinct CDR3 sequences, 65% to 75% being singletons. The source material was naive CD4+ and CD8+ T cells sorted from blood, pooled from several donors. The source is a pool of human donors in good health; the sample pools cells from several healthy donors. Each CDR3 is given with its conserved first and last residue. A D gene is named only where the DNA matches it firmly. Clone sizes are given selectively: once, few, many, or a class where the clone is expanded.

d_call: -; j_call: TRBJ2-7; v_call: TRBV19; clone_size: -; cdr3_nt: TGTGCCAGTAGTGCCGATCTCGGAGGGGTTCCATACGAGCAGTACTTC; cdr3_aa: CASSADLGGVPYEQYF
d_call: -; j_call: TRBJ1-5; v_call: TRBV30; clone_size: -; cdr3_nt: TGTGCCTGGAGTAAGGGGTGGAGCAATCAGCCCCAGCATTTT; cdr3_aa: CAWSKGWSNQPQHF
d_call: TRBD1; j_call: TRBJ2-5; v_call: TRBV11-1; clone_size: few; cdr3_nt: TGTGCCAGCAGCTTGGACAGGGGGTACCAAGAGACCCAGTACTTC; cdr3_aa: CASSLDRGYQETQYF
d_call: -; j_call: TRBJ2-1; v_call: TRBV15; clone_size: -; cdr3_nt: TGTGCCACCAGCAGAGATTACAGCAATGAGCAGTTCTTC; cdr3_aa: CATSRDYSNEQFF
d_call: -; j_call: TRBJ2-3; v_call: TRBV15; clone_size: -; cdr3_nt: TGTGCCACCAGATTGCTACAACTCACAGATACGCAGTATTTT; cdr3_aa: CATRLLQLTDTQYF
d_call: -; j_call: TRBJ2-7; v_call: TRBV29-1; clone_size: -; cdr3_nt: TGCAGCGTTGAAGGGTCACGGGGGGCGTCATCCGACTACGAGCAGTACTTC; cdr3_aa: CSVEGSRGASSDYEQYF
d_call: TRBD2; j_call: TRBJ2-7; v_call: TRBV29-1; clone_size: once; cdr3_nt: TGCAGCGTTTCTAGCGGGAACTACGAGCAGTACTTC; cdr3_aa: CSVSSGNYEQYF
d_call: TRBD1; j_call: TRBJ1-2; v_call: TRBV6-1; clone_size: -; cdr3_nt: TGTGCCAGCAGTGAACGAGGACAGGGGGACTATGGCTACACCTTC; cdr3_aa: CASSERGQGDYGYTF
d_call: TRBD1; j_call: TRBJ1-6; v_call: TRBV7-9; clone_size: -; cdr3_nt: TGTGCCAGCAGCTTAGTCGACAGGGCCGGTTCACCCCTCCACTTT; cdr3_aa: CASSLVDRAGSPLHF
d_call: TRBD1; j_call: TRBJ1-1; v_call: TRBV27; clone_size: -; cdr3_nt: TGTGCCAGCAGTTTAGTCGGGACAGGGGTTTTTACTGAAGCTTTCTTT; cdr3_aa: CASSLVGTGVFTEAFF
d_call: -; j_call: TRBJ2-1; v_call: TRBV29-1; clone_size: once; cdr3_nt: TGCAGCGTCGAGACAGACTTAATGGGTAATGAGCAGTTCTTC; cdr3_aa: CSVETDLMGNEQFF
d_call: -; j_call: TRBJ1-1; v_call: TRBV29-1; clone_size: -; cdr3_nt: TGCAGCGTTCAAAACACTGAAGCTTTCTTT; cdr3_aa: CSVQNTEAFF
d_call: -; j_call: TRBJ1-2; v_call: TRBV6-5; clone_size: -; cdr3_nt: TGTGCCAGCAGTTACTCGGGGGGGGTCTATGGCTACACCTTC; cdr3_aa: CASSYSGGVYGYTF
d_call: -; j_call: TRBJ2-1; v_call: TRBV20-1; clone_size: once; cdr3_nt: TGCAGTGCTAGGGGAGAGTCCAACTACAATGAGCAGTTCTTC; cdr3_aa: CSARGESNYNEQFF
d_call: TRBD1; j_call: TRBJ1-2; v_call: TRBV6-5; clone_size: -; cdr3_nt: TGTGCCAGCAGTTACATTCGGACAGGGGGCTTTGGCTATGGCTACACCTTC; cdr3_aa: CASSYIRTGGFGYGYTF
d_call: TRBD2; j_call: TRBJ2-2; v_call: TRBV30; clone_size: -; cdr3_nt: TGTGCCTGCAGGACTAGCATGGTCGGGGAGCTGTTTTTT; cdr3_aa: CACRTSMVGELFF
d_call: TRBD1; j_call: TRBJ1-1; v_call: TRBV18; clone_size: once; cdr3_nt: TGTGCCAGCTCACCCCTGGGACAGGGGATGGCCGGGAACACTGAAGCTTTCTTT; cdr3_aa: CASSPLGQGMAGNTEAFF